Each of the 29 T cell receptor beta chains below was sequenced from the same sample in a study of molecular identifiers for immune sequencing clone quantification. Via MiXCR, TCRdb re-called the PCR reads, giving one row per CDR3 protein. There are 250,000 to 350,000 distinct CDR3 sequences in the sample; about a fifth occur only once, and approximately 0.8% lies in the top ten. The sample consisted of naive CD8+ T cells from blood, with Jurkat cell RNA spiked in. The subset was: FACS-sorted CD8+CD4-CCR7+CD45RA+ naive T cells. The receptors come from a human donor in good health. Some libraries in this study had Jurkat cell RNA spiked in.

This clonotype was seen once. A much larger clonotype is one base distant, so this may be a read error. The chain combines TRBV23-1 with TRBJ2-4; maybe TRBD1 (6 bases). TRBV23-1 is recorded as an ORF, its role being uncertain. This CDR3 spans 16 amino acids. The DNA of the CDR3 is TGCGCCAGCAGTCAGTCCAGGGGAAAGGCCAAAAGCATTCAGTACTTC. Translated, it gives CASSQSRGKAKSIQYF.

Many counts were recorded for this clonotype. The chain carries TRBV12-3 or TRBV12-4 and TRBJ2-4; a weak D match, TRBD2 (7 bases). Trimming shortened V by 6 bases and J by 1 base, and 19 bases separated the two germline ends. The CDR3 contains 17 residues. In DNA, the CDR3 is TGTGCCAGCAGAGGGGGGGGGCAGTTATCTGCCAAAAACATTCAGTACTTC. This codes for CASRGGGQLSAKNIQYF.

The rearrangement links TRBV7-9 to TRBJ1-5, with D tentatively TRBD1 (6 bases). The CDR3 contains 14 residues. The V gene lost 5 bases and the J gene lost 4 bases, with 12 bases spanning the gap. The germline V gene has CDR1 SEHNR and CDR2 FQNEAQ (reference sequence). This CDR3 reads CASSKGGQNQPQHF. The CDR3 coding sequence is TGTGCCAGCAGCAAAGGGGGGCAAAATCAGCCCCAGCATTTT.

Worth noting for this clonotype: A much larger clonotype is one base distant, so this may be a read error. The chain recombines TRBV24-1 with TRBJ2-1; D is ambiguous. Trimming removed 4 bases at V and 6 bases at J, with 6 bases between. This CDR3 is built from 12 residues. Germline-derived CDR1 and CDR2 are KGHDR and SFDVKD. The DNA for the CDR3 is TGTGCCACCAGTGACCGGTGCAATGAGCAGTTCTTC. Amino acids: CATSDRCNEQFF.

In this sample, this clonotype turned up many times. DNA for the CDR3: TGTGCCAGCAGCTTAGTTGTGGTAGCGGGAGGTCCATGGAACACAGATACGCAGTATTTT. This gives the protein CASSLVVVAGGPWNTDTQYF. The chain recombines TRBV7-9 with TRBJ2-3; 10 bases fit TRBD2. This CDR3 is built from 20 residues. The junction had 15 bases not matched to a gene; V was cut back by 1 base and J by 2 bases. The germline V gene encodes CDR1 SEHNR and CDR2 FQNEAQ (reference sequence).

The rearrangement uses TRBV12-3 or TRBV12-4 and TRBJ2-3; possibly TRBD2 for D (6 bases). The CDR3 length is 16 residues. Trimming removed 5 bases from V and 4 bases from J, with 19 bases in between. CDR3 loop: CASSPLGGGSADTQYF. For the CDR3, the DNA is TGTGCCAGCAGTCCCTTGGGGGGTGGCTCGGCAGATACGCAGTATTTT.

Notes on this clonotype: A much larger clone lies one base from this, so it may be a read error. The chain joins TRBV12-3 or TRBV12-4 to TRBJ1-1; D may be TRBD1 (5 bases). With 8 bases removed from V and 0 bases from J, the gap between germline ends came to 10 bases. The CDR3 consists of 13 residues. The CDR3 DNA follows: TGTGCCAGCGGGGACGGACTGAACACTGAAGCTTTCTTT. Translation: CASGDGLNTEAFF.

This clonotype has ten or more counts. This chain connects TRBV9 to TRBJ2-5, with D tentatively TRBD2 (6 bases). Deletions cut 3 bases from V and 2 bases from J, with 23 bases between. In germline, CDR1 is SGDLS, CDR2 YYNGEE. This CDR3 is built from 18 residues. CDR3 sequence reads: CASSEGPGGAAGQETQYF. DNA for the CDR3: TGTGCCAGCAGCGAGGGGCCTGGCGGGGCTGCGGGTCAAGAGACCCAGTACTTC.

This clonotype was seen at least ten times. The CDR3: CASSLGQPEQYF. As DNA, the CDR3 is TGTGCCAGCAGCTTAGGACAGCCAGAGCAGTACTTC. The gene calls are TRBV7-2 and TRBJ2-7, with D possibly being TRBD1 (5 bases). The CDR3 contains 12 residues. V dropped 1 base and J dropped 7 bases, with 8 bases sitting between them. Per the germline V gene, CDR1 is SGHTA and CDR2 is FQGNSA.

V and J are TRBV7-6 and TRBJ1-6; D perhaps matches TRBD1 (5 bases). The CDR3 is 17 amino acids. V lost 5 bases and J 0 bases, leaving 14 bases between the germline ends. Germline-derived CDR1 and CDR2 are SGHVS and FNYEAQ. The chain's CDR3 is CASSPGGGYSYNSPLHF. The CDR3 DNA is TGTGCCAGCAGCCCAGGCGGGGGGTACTCCTATAATTCACCCCTCCACTTT.

Many counts were recorded for this clonotype. The chain carries TRBV5-1 and TRBJ2-2; TRBD2 agrees at 8 bases. From germline, CDR1 is SGHRS and CDR2 YFSETQ. The CDR3 has 15 residues. The junction had 6 bases not matched to a gene; V was cut back by 3 bases and J by 5 bases. The CDR3 DNA reads as TGCGCCAGCAGCTGGGGACTAGAGTCAACCGGGGAGCTGTTTTTT. Amino acid sequence: CASSWGLESTGELFF.

This clonotype was picked up many times. V and J are TRBV7-9 and TRBJ2-1, with 13 bases that match TRBD2. V was clipped by 5 bases and J by 4 bases; unmatched bases: 5. The CDR3 extends over 16 amino acids. Germline values: CDR1 SEHNR, CDR2 FQNEAQ (reference sequence). This chain's CDR3 is CASSPWTSGSYNEQFF. The CDR3 DNA follows: TGTGCCAGCAGCCCGTGGACTAGCGGGAGTTACAATGAGCAGTTCTTC.

This clonotype has ten or more counts. The chain recombines TRBV7-2 with TRBJ2-5; the D gene is possibly TRBD1 (7 bases). Germline CDR1 reads SGHTA; CDR2 reads FQGNSA. Trimming removed 1 base from V and 4 bases from J, with 13 bases in between. This CDR3 has 15 residues. The CDR3 region is CASSLGEEGAETQYF. Written as DNA, the CDR3 is TGTGCCAGCAGCTTAGGGGAGGAGGGGGCAGAGACCCAGTACTTC.

At least ten counts were recorded for this clonotype. This chain joins TRBV11-2 and TRBJ1-4, with D unresolved. Trimming took off 5 bases at V and 5 bases at J, with 18 bases between the two ends. This CDR3 comprises 16 residues. Per germline, CDR1 SGHAT and CDR2 FQNNGV. CDR3 in DNA: TGTGCCAGCAGCCCCGAAGTCCTCGCCCGGAATGAAAAACTGTTTTTT. It is translated as CASSPEVLARNEKLFF.

This clonotype came up a few times. The chain recombines TRBV19 with TRBJ2-3, with TRBD2 identical over 13 bases. V lost 3 bases to trimming and J lost 4 bases; unmatched junction nucleotides: 19. Per the germline V gene, CDR1 is LNHDA and CDR2 is SQIVND (reference sequence). This CDR3 region has 21 residues. CDR3 amino acids: CASSIDRTSGSFTIGADTQYF. The CDR3 nucleotides read TGTGCCAGTAGTATCGATCGGACTAGCGGGAGCTTCACTATTGGGGCAGATACGCAGTATTTT.

The genes are TRBV19 and TRBJ1-5, with D possibly being TRBD1 (6 bases). CDR1 and CDR2 from the germline V gene are LNHDA and SQIVND (reference sequence). V was cut by 3 bases and J by 5 bases, with 11 bases left in between. This CDR3 has 14 amino acids. The CDR3, as DNA: TGTGCCAGTAGTATCCTAGGGGGGTATCAGCCCCAGCATTTT. Protein: CASSILGGYQPQHF. Full variable domain (missing parts from reference TRBV19 and TRBJ1-5): DGGITQSPKYLFRKEGQNVTLSCEQNLNHDAMYWYRQDPGQGLRLIYYSQIVNDFQKGDIAEGYSVSREKKESFPLTVTSAQKNPTAFYLCASSILGGYQPQHFGDGTRLSIL.

As for this clonotype: This may arise from a read error, as a much more abundant clone is one base away. The chain couples TRBV5-3 to TRBJ2-1; D perhaps matches TRBD2 (6 bases). TRBV5-3 is an open reading frame, and its role is uncertain. The CDR3 has 17 amino acids. Between the trimmed V and J ends, which lost 8 bases and 4 bases, there was a span of 25 bases. CDR3 sequence (DNA): TGTGCCAGCAGCGGGTATGGTTGGCAGGAGACTTACAATGAGCAGTTCTTC. As protein: CASSGYGWQETYNEQFF.

Many counts were recorded for this clonotype. This sequence joins TRBV12-5 and TRBJ2-6; 11 bases align to TRBD2. The germline V gene encodes CDR1 LGHNT and CDR2 FRNRAP. The CDR3 consists of 18 residues. V lost 1 base, J lost 4 bases, and 6 bases stayed unmatched. The CDR3 DNA follows: TGTGCTAGTGGTTTGGCCGGGACTAGCGGTACAGGGGCCAACGTCCTGACTTTC. Its protein product is CASGLAGTSGTGANVLTF.

This clonotype was found many times. This rearrangement joins TRBV28 to TRBJ2-5; 11 nucleotides line up with TRBD2. This CDR3 contains 15 residues. Germline CDR1 MDHEN, CDR2 SYDVKM. Losses at the gene ends were 6 bases for V and 3 bases for J; bases not matched to a gene: 6. The CDR3 here is CASSGLAGGEETQYF. CDR3 nucleotides: TGTGCCAGCAGCGGGCTAGCGGGAGGTGAAGAGACCCAGTACTTC.

This clonotype was recorded many times. This chain's CDR3 is CASSSIQQGSSGNTIYF. As DNA, the CDR3 is TGTGCCAGCAGCTCTATCCAACAGGGAAGCTCTGGAAACACCATATATTTT. The chain has TRBV12-3 or TRBV12-4 and TRBJ1-3; a possible D gene is TRBD1 (6 bases). With 6 bases removed from V and 0 bases from J, the gap between germline ends came to 18 bases. This CDR3 region has 17 residues.

Many counts were recorded for this clonotype. The J gene is TRBJ2-7, the V gene TRBV20-1; TRBD1 or TRBD2 may be the D gene (5 bases each). The CDR3 is made up of 13 amino acids. V was clipped by 6 bases and J by 3 bases, with 15 bases between them. Germline V lookup: CDR1 DFQATT, CDR2 SNEGSKA (reference sequence). The CDR3 sequence is CSASRDRSYEQYF. The CDR3 DNA reads as TGCAGTGCCAGCAGGGACCGCAGCTACGAGCAGTACTTC.

J is TRBJ2-3 and V is TRBV28; D perhaps matches TRBD2 (6 bases). Germline lookup yields CDR1 MDHEN and CDR2 SYDVKM. This CDR3 spans 20 amino acids. Trimming left V 1 base short and J 4 bases short, with 27 bases between. The CDR3 protein is CASSLLSEGRSWARPDTQYF. CDR3 DNA sequence: TGTGCCAGCAGTTTATTATCGGAGGGTCGGTCGTGGGCCCGCCCAGATACGCAGTATTTT.

Turning to this clonotype: Since a much larger clone is just one base distant, this may be a read error. This is likely a read error, given that the CDR3 carries no conserved phenylalanine or tryptophan at its end. The rearrangement uses TRBV6-2 or TRBV6-3 and TRBJ1-1; D may be TRBD1 (6 bases). The CDR3 covers 15 residues. The V gene lost 0 bases and the J gene lost 4 bases, with 12 bases spanning the gap. Germline lookup yields CDR1 MNHEY and CDR2 SVGEGT. CDR3 in DNA: TGTGCCAGCAGTTACTCTGCGGGGGCAGGCACTGAAGCTTTCTCT. The encoded protein is CASSYSAGAGTEAFS.

The CDR3 region is CASSEKRAHSNQPQHF. CDR3 nucleotides: TGTGCCAGCAGTGAAAAAAGGGCTCATAGCAATCAGCCCCAGCATTTT. V usage is TRBV6-1 and J usage is TRBJ1-5; D not resolved. Trimming stripped 2 bases from V and 0 bases from J, with 11 bases between. CDR1 is MNHNS and CDR2 is SASEGT in the germline V gene. This CDR3 is 16 amino acids long.

This clonotype was seen many times. The V call is TRBV4-1, the J call TRBJ2-6; D gene uncertain. The germline V and J ends were trimmed by 0 bases and 0 bases, with 15 bases remaining between them. Germline CDR1 is MGHRA and CDR2 is YSYEKL. CDR3 size: 19 residues. CDR3 protein: CASSQEPALSDSGANVLTF. CDR3 nucleotide sequence: TGCGCCAGCAGCCAAGAACCGGCTTTATCAGACTCTGGGGCCAACGTCCTGACTTTC.

This clonotype was counted only a few times. The V gene is TRBV10-3, the J gene TRBJ2-7; 8 nucleotides line up with TRBD2. CDR3 length equals 17 residues. CDR1 is ENHRY and CDR2 is SYGVKD in the germline V gene. The trim removed 2 bases at V and 6 bases at J, leaving 15 bases unmatched. CDR3 nucleotide sequence: TGTGCCATCAGTGAGGAAGAGGTCGGGGGGGACCCACTCGAGCAGTACTTC. It translates to CAISEEEVGGDPLEQYF.

Comment on this clonotype: Just one base apart from a much larger clone, this may be a read error. This chain joins TRBV5-1 and TRBJ1-1; D remains unclear. This CDR3 contains 13 residues. Germline CDR1 reads SGHRS; CDR2 reads YFSETQ. This CDR3 reads CASSFAMNTEAVF. In nucleotides, the CDR3 is TGCGCCAGCAGCTTTGCCATGAACACTGAAGCTGTCTTT. The full variable domain, in which reference TRBV5-1 and TRBJ1-1 provide the parts outside the CDR3, is KAGVTQTPRYLIKTRGQQVTLSCSPISGHRSVSWYQQTPGQGLQFLFEYFSETQRNKGNFPGRFSGRQFSNSRSEMNVSTLELGDSALYLCASSFAMNTEAVFGQGTRLTVV.

This clonotype was counted ten times or more. CDR3 loop: CASRDSYTGELFF. The CDR3 DNA sequence: TGTGCCAGCAGGGACTCCTACACCGGGGAGCTGTTTTTT. The chain couples TRBV2 to TRBJ2-2; D may be TRBD2 (5 bases). Germline lookup yields CDR1 SNHLY and CDR2 FYNNEI. V was pared by 6 bases and J by 3 bases, with 8 bases between. CDR3 length: 13 amino acids.

In this sample, this clonotype turned up many times. The CDR3 DNA reads as TGCGCCAGCAGCCAAGATTGGCGGGAGCTCTACTATGGCTACACCTTC. This encodes CASSQDWRELYYGYTF. This rearrangement joins TRBV4-1 to TRBJ1-2, with unresolved D. V dropped 0 bases and J dropped 3 bases, with 14 bases sitting between them. The CDR3 contains 16 residues. Germline CDR1 is MGHRA and CDR2 is YSYEKL.